Described below is a single T cell receptor beta chain sequence and its context. The antigen is unknown. This sample stems from a study of T cells in Graves' hyperthyroidism and ophthalmopathy. Study-level findings and limits: Blood samples included most of the expanded thyroid clonotypes exceeding 0.001.

Germline V gene data show CDR1 as SGHVS and CDR2 as FNYEAQ. Trimming stripped 1 base from V and 2 bases from J, with 8 bases between. The CDR3 totals 15 residues. Authors of the study amplified TCR beta CDR3 regions from RNA transcripts. HTBI primers were used for first-round RT-PCR of the TCR CDR3. TCRdb analysed the multiplex PCR reads with MiXCR anew, one entry per CDR3 protein. The table records about 660,000 distinct CDR3 sequences, 45% of them present only once. Clinical symptoms, serum thyroxine and TRAb, thyroid ultrasound and orbital computed tomography were used for the diagnoses. This chain connects TRBV7-6 to TRBJ2-2; D possibly corresponds to TRBD1 (6 bases). This receptor was identified in an adult man with Graves' disease, either hyperthyroidism or ophthalmopathy (not recorded which). The sample consisted of peripheral blood or thyroid tissue (not recorded which). CDR3 loop: CASSLDRDNTGELFF. In nucleotides, the CDR3 is TGTGCCAGCAGCTTAGACAGGGACAACACCGGGGAGCTGTTTTTT.